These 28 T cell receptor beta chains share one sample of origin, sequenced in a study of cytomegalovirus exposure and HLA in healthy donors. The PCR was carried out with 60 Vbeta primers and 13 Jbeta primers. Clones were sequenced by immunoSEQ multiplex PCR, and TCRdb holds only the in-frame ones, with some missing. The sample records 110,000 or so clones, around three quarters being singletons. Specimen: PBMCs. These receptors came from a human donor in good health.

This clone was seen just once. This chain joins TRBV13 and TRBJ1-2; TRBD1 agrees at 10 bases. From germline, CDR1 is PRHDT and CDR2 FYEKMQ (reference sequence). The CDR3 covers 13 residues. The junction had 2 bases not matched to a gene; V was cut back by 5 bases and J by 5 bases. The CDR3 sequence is CASSRDRGYGYTF. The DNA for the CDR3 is TGTGCCAGCAGCCGGGACAGGGGTTATGGCTACACCTTC.

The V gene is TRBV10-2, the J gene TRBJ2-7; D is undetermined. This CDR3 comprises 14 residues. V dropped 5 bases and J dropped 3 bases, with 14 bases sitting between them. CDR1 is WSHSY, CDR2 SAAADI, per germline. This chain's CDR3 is CASSQNSGLYEQYF. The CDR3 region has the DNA TGCGCCAGCAGTCAGAACAGTGGGCTCTACGAGCAGTACTTC.

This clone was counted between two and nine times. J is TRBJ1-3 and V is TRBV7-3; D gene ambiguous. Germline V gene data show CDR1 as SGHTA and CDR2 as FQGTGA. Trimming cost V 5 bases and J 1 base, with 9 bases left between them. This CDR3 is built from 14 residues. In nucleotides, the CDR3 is TGTGCCAGCAGCCCTTCTGTGTCTGGAAACACCATATATTTT. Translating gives CASSPSVSGNTIYF.

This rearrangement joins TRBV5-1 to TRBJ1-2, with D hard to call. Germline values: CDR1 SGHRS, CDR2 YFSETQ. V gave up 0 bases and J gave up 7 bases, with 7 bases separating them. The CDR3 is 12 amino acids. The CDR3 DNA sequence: TGCGCCAGCAGCTTGGGGAGGAGTGGCTACACCTTC. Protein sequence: CASSLGRSGYTF. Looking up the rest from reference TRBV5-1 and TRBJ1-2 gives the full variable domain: KAGVTQTPRYLIKTRGQQVTLSCSPISGHRSVSWYQQTPGQGLQFLFEYFSETQRNKGNFPGRFSGRQFSNSRSEMNVSTLELGDSALYLCASSLGRSGYTFGSGTRLTVV.

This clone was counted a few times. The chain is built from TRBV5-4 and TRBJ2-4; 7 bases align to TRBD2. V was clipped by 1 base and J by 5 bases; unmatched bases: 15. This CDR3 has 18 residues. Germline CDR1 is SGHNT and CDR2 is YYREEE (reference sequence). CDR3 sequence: CASSLRGGGGGGQNIQYF. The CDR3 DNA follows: TGTGCCAGCAGCTTGCGGGGTGGTGGCGGGGGTGGACAAAACATTCAGTACTTC. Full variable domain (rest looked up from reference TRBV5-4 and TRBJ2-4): ETGVTQSPTHLIKTRGQQVTLRCSSQSGHNTVSWYQQALGQGPQFIFQYYREEENGRGNFPPRFSGLQFPNYSSELNVNALELDDSALYLCASSLRGGGGGGQNIQYFGAGTRLSVL.

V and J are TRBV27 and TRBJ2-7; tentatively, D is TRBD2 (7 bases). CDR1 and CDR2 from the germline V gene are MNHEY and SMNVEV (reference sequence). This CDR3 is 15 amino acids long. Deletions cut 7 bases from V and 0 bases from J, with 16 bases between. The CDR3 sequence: CASKGEGSGSYEQYF. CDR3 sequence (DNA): TGTGCCAGCAAGGGGGAGGGGAGCGGCTCCTACGAGCAGTACTTC.

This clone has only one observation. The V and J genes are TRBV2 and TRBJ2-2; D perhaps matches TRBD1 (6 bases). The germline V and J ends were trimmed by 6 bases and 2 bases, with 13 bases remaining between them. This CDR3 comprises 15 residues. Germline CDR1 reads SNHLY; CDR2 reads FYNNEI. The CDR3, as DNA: TGTGCCAGCAGGGACGGGACACTAAACACCGGGGAGCTGTTTTTT. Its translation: CASRDGTLNTGELFF.

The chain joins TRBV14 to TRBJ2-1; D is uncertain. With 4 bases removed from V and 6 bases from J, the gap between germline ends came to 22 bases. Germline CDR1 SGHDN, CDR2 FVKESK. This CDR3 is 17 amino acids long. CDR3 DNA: TGTGCCAGCAGCCCTAGTATGTGGCCCCGCAAGCTCAATGAGCAGTTCTTC. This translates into CASSPSMWPRKLNEQFF.

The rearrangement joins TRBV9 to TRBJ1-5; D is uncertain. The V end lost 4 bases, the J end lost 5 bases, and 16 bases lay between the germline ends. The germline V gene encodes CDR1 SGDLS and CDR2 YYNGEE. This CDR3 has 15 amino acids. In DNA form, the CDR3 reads TGTGCCAGCAGCCCAGACGGCCAGGCTGATCAGCCCCAGCATTTT. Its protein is CASSPDGQADQPQHF.

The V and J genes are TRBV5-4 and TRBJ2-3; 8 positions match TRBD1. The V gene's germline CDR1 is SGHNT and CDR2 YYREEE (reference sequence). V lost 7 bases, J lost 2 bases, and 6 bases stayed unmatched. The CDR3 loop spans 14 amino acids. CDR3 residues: CASRRDRFTDTQYF. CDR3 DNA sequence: TGTGCCAGCCGCCGGGACAGGTTCACAGATACGCAGTATTTT. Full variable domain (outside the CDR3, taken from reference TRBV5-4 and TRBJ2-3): ETGVTQSPTHLIKTRGQQVTLRCSSQSGHNTVSWYQQALGQGPQFIFQYYREEENGRGNFPPRFSGLQFPNYSSELNVNALELDDSALYLCASRRDRFTDTQYFGPGTRLTVL.

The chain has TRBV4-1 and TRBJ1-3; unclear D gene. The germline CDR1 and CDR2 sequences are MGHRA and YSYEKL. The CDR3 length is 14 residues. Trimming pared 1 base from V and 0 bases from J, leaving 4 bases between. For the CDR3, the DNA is TGCGCCAGCAGCCAAGGAGCCTCTGGAAACACCATATATTTT. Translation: CASSQGASGNTIYF.

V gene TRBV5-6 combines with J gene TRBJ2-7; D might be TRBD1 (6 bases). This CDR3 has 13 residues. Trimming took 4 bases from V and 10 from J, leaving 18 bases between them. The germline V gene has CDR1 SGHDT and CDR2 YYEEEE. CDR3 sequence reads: CASSGGPKQGQYF. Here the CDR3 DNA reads TGTGCCAGCAGCGGGGGACCCAAACAGGGACAGTACTTC. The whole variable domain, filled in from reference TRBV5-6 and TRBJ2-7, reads DAGVTQSPTHLIKTRGQQVTLRCSPKSGHDTVSWYQQALGQGPQFIFQYYEEEERQRGNFPDRFSGHQFPNYSSELNVNALLLGDSALYLCASSGGPKQGQYFGPGTRLTVT.

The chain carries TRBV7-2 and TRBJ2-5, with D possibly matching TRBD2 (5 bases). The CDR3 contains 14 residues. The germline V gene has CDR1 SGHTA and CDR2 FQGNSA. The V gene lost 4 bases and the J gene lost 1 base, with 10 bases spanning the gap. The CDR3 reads CASSSGNFQETQYF. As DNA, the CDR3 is TGTGCCAGCAGCTCGGGGAACTTCCAAGAGACCCAGTACTTC.

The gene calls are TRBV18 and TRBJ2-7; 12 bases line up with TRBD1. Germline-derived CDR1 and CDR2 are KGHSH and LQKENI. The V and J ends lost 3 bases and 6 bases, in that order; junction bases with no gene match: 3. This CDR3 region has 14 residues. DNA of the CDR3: TGTGCCAGCTCACCGGGACAGGGGGCTGGCGAGCAGTACTTC. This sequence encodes CASSPGQGAGEQYF. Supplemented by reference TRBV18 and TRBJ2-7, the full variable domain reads NAGVMQNPRHLVRRRGQEARLRCSPMKGHSHVYWYRQLPEEGLKFMVYLQKENIIDESGMPKERFSAEFPKEGPSILRIQQVVRGDSAAYFCASSPGQGAGEQYFGPGTRLTVT.

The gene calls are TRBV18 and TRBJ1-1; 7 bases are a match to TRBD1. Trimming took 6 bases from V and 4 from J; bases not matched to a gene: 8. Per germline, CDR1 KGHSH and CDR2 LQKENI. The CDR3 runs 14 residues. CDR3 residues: CASSRPSGGTEAFF. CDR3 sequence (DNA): TGTGCCAGCTCTCGACCCTCAGGGGGCACTGAAGCTTTCTTT.

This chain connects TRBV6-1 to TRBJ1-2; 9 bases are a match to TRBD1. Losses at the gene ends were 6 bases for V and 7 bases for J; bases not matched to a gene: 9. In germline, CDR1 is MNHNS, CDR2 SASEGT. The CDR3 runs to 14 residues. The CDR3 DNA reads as TGTGCCAGCAGGCCGACGGGACAGGGAAGTGGCTACACCTTC. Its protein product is CASRPTGQGSGYTF.

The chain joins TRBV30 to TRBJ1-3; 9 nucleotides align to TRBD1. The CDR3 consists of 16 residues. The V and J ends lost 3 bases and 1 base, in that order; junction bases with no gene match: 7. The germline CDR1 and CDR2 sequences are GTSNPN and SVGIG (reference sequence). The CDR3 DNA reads TGTGCCTGGAGAGGGGGGGGACAGGGATCTGGAAACACCATATATTTT. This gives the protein CAWRGGGQGSGNTIYF. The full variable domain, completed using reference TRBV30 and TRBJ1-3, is SQTIHQWPATLVQPVGSPLSLECTVEGTSNPNLYWYRQAAGRGLQLLFYSVGIGQISSEVPQNLSASRPQDRQFILSSKKLLLSDSGFYLCAWRGGGQGSGNTIYFGEGSWLTVV.

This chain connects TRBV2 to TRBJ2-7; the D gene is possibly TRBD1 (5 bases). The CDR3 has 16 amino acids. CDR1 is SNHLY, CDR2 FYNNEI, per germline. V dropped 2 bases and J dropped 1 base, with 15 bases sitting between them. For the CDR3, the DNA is TGTGCCAGCAGTGAAAAGTATAAGACAGTTTCCTACGAGCAGTACTTC. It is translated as CASSEKYKTVSYEQYF.

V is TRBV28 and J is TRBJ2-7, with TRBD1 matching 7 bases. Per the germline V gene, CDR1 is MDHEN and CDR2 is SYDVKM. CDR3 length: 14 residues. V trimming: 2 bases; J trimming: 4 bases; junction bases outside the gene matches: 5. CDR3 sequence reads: CASSLAGGGYEQYF. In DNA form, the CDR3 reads TGTGCCAGCAGTTTAGCAGGGGGTGGATACGAGCAGTACTTC.

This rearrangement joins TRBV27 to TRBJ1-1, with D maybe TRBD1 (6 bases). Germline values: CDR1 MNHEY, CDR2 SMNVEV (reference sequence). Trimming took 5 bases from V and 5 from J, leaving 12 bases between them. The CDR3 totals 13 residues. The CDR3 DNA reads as TGTGCCAGCAGTACACAGGGTGTAACTGAAGCTTTCTTT. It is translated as CASSTQGVTEAFF.

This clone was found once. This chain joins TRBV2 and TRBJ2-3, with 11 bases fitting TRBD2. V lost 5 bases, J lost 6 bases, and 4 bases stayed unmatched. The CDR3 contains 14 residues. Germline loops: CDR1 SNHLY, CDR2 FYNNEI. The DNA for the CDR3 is TGTGCCAGCAGTTCACTAGCGGGGGCTGATACGCAGTATTTT. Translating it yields CASSSLAGADTQYF. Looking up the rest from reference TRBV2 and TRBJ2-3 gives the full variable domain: EPEVTQTPSHQVTQMGQEVILRCVPISNHLYFYWYRQILGQKVEFLVSFYNNEISEKSEIFDDQFSVERPDGSNFTLKIRSTKLEDSAMYFCASSSLAGADTQYFGPGTRLTVL.

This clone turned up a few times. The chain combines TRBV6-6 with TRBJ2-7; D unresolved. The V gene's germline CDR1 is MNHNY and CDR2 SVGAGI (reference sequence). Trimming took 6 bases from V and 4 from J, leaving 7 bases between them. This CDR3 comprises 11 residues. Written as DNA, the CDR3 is TGTGCCAGCAGCCTACAGTACGAGCAGTACTTC. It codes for CASSLQYEQYF.

CDR3 bases: TGTGCCAGCAGTCAAAGCCGGGACACGGGGAACTATGGCTACACCTTC. Translated, it gives CASSQSRDTGNYGYTF. V gene TRBV5-4 combines with J gene TRBJ1-2; weak D call: TRBD1 (6 bases). The CDR3 consists of 16 residues. Germline V gene lookup returns CDR1 SGHNT and CDR2 YYREEE (reference sequence). V lost 5 bases, J lost 2 bases, and 19 bases lay in between.

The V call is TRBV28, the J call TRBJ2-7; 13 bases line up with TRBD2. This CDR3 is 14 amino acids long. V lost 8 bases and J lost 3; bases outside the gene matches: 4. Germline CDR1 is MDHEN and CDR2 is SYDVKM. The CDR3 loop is CASWTSGGRYEQYF. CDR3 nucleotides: TGTGCCAGCTGGACTAGCGGGGGCCGCTACGAGCAGTACTTC.

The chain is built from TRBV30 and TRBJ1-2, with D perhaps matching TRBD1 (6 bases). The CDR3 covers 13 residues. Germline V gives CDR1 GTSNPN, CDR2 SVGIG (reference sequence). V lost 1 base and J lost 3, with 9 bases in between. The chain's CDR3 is CAWSDDRYYGYTF. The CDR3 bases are TGTGCCTGGAGTGATGACAGGTACTATGGCTACACCTTC.

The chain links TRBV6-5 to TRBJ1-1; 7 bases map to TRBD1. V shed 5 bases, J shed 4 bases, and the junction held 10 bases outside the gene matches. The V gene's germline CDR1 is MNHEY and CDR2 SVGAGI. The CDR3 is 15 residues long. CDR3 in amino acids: CASSHQGDGGTEAFF. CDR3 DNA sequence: TGTGCCAGCAGTCACCAGGGGGATGGTGGCACTGAAGCTTTCTTT.

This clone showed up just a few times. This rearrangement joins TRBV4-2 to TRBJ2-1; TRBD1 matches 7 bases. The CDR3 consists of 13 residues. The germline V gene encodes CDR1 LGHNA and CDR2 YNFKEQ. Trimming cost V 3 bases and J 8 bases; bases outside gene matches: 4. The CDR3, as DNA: TGTGCCAGCAGCCAGGGACAGTTCGATGAGCAGTTCTTC. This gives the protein CASSQGQFDEQFF.

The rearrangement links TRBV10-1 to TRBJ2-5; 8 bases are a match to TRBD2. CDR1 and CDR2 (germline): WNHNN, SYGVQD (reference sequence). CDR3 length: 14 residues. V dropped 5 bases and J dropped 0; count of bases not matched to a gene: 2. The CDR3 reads CASSLTSDQETQYF. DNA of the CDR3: TGCGCCAGCAGTCTGACTAGCGACCAAGAGACCCAGTACTTC.